This T cell receptor beta chain is from a study of response to subunit inactivated influenza vaccine. This clonotype has more than one count but fewer than ten. Its target is unknown. CDR3 length: 16 amino acids. Germline V gene lookup returns CDR1 LGHNA and CDR2 YSLEER. Between the trimmed V and J ends, which lost 0 bases and 0 bases, there was a span of 9 bases. One entry per CDR3 protein, called by TCRdb with MiXCR from the RT-PCR reads. The sample consists of some 480,000 distinct CDR3 sequences, roughly 9.8% of them appearing once. Study-level results: Few additional T cells are recruited per seasonal influenza vaccination, authors suggested.

This specimen consisted of PBMCs from blood, obtained more than 35 days after vaccination. The sequence was obtained from a man in his fifties or sixties who received an inactivated influenza vaccine. The chain couples TRBV4-3 to TRBJ2-1; D unclear. The CDR3 spells CASSQDGTASYNEQFF. Written as DNA, the CDR3 is TGCGCCAGCAGCCAAGATGGTACAGCCTCCTACAATGAGCAGTTCTTC.